This T cell receptor (beta chain) comes out of a study of technical replicates of blood from a few donors. The V and J ends lost 4 bases and 5 bases, in that order; junction bases with no gene match: 13. The V gene's germline CDR1 is SGHTA and CDR2 FQGTGA. The CDR3 is 16 amino acids. Produced via immunoSEQ multiplex PCR; TCRdb's table is partial and in-frame only. The profile covers about 62,000 clones, with around 87% appearing a single time and around 4.9% taken by the ten largest. Sequencing used PBMCs. The TCR was taken from a human donor in good health. Some clones in this sample may be carry-over from other donors' samples. This chain connects TRBV7-3 to TRBJ2-5, with 7 positions matching TRBD2. In DNA form, the CDR3 reads TGTGCCAGCAGCTCCACCGGGGGGACTACGCGGGAGACCCAGTACTTC. Amino acids: CASSSTGGTTRETQYF.